This TCR beta chain was sequenced during a study of T cells in Graves' hyperthyroidism and ophthalmopathy. Whole-study context: Peripheral blood specimens were obtained at initial diagnosis, prior to any treatment.

Germline V gene lookup returns CDR1 DFQATT and CDR2 SNEGSKA (reference sequence). V lost 5 bases, J lost 0 bases, and 15 bases lay in between. The CDR3 extends over 15 amino acids. Researchers amplified the TCR beta CDR3 regions from RNA transcripts. HTBI primers were used for first-round RT-PCR of the TCR CDR3. TCRdb independently ran MiXCR on the multiplex PCR reads; one entry per CDR3 protein. The sample consists of hundreds of thousands of distinct CDR3 sequences, 20% to 25% of them appearing once. Diagnoses were established using clinical symptoms, serum thyroxine and TRAb, thyroid ultrasound and orbital computed tomography. This clonotype has more than one count but fewer than ten. Its antigen is not identified. Overall study findings and caveats: Most thyroid clonotypes expanded above 0.001 were also detected in blood. It was a median about 6 months before onset that the model predicted ophthalmopathy.

The TCR sequence derives from a man over 45 with Graves' hyperthyroidism. The material sequenced was blood. The chain recombines TRBV20-1 with TRBJ2-3; D may be TRBD2 (6 bases). The CDR3 region is CSARGLQTSTDTQYF. The CDR3, as DNA: TGCAGTGCTCGGGGACTTCAGACTAGCACAGATACGCAGTATTTT.